This entry lists 5 T cell receptor beta chains sequenced from one sample in a study of T cells in Graves' hyperthyroidism and ophthalmopathy. Using RNA transcripts as the source, TCR beta CDR3 regions were amplified. In the first-round RT-PCR of the TCR CDR3, the HTBI primer set was used. TCRdb passed the multiplex PCR reads through MiXCR, listing each CDR3 protein once. The data contain some 420,000 distinct CDR3 sequences, approximately 15% of them singletons. Material: blood. The receptors shown here come from a woman younger than 30 with Graves' hyperthyroidism.

This clonotype has ten or more counts. This rearrangement joins TRBV20-1 to TRBJ2-2; 10 bases line up with TRBD1. The CDR3 covers 15 residues. The germline gives CDR1 DFQATT, CDR2 SNEGSKA (reference sequence). V lost 6 bases to trimming and J lost 5 bases; unmatched junction nucleotides: 9. The CDR3 DNA sequence: TGCAGTGCCGCCCGGACAGGGGGGCGGACCGGGGAGCTGTTTTTT. Encoded protein: CSAARTGGRTGELFF.

This clonotype was picked up a small number of times. The CDR3 region has the DNA TGTGCCAGCCCGGGACAGGGGGAGACCCAGTACTTC. It translates to CASPGQGETQYF. J is TRBJ2-5 and V is TRBV2; 10 nucleotides align to TRBD1. The CDR3 contains 12 residues. The germline V gene encodes CDR1 SNHLY and CDR2 FYNNEI. V gave up 8 bases and J gave up 5 bases; unmatched junction bases: 2.

The chain recombines TRBV4-1 with TRBJ2-2, with D perhaps TRBD1 (6 bases). CDR1 MGHRA and CDR2 YSYEKL come from the germline V gene. The V and J ends lost 0 bases and 3 bases respectively, with 11 bases between them. This CDR3 comprises 16 residues. The DNA of the CDR3 is TGCGCCAGCAGCCAAGACCGGGACACCTACACCGGGGAGCTGTTTTTT. It specifies CASSQDRDTYTGELFF.

In nucleotides, the CDR3 is TGTGCCACGGGACTAGCGGGGGGGACAGATACGCAGTATTTT. Translated: CATGLAGGTDTQYF. The chain combines TRBV11-1 with TRBJ2-3, with 16 bases aligning to TRBD2. Germline-derived CDR1 and CDR2 are SGHAT and FQDESV (reference sequence). CDR3 size: 14 residues. The J segment lost 3 bases and the V segment lost 10 bases, leaving 1 base of the junction unmatched.

This clonotype was found many times. The V call is TRBV11-2, the J call TRBJ2-5, with TRBD1 identical over 9 bases. With 7 bases clipped from V and 5 bases from J, the junction kept 11 bases outside the gene matches. This CDR3 contains 15 residues. CDR1 and CDR2 (germline): SGHAT, FQNNGV. CDR3 loop: CASTTGGWRVETQYF. In nucleotides, the CDR3 is TGTGCCAGCACCACAGGGGGCTGGCGGGTCGAGACCCAGTACTTC.